The table lists the clone carrying this T cell receptor (beta chain) with many counts. No antigen is known for it. The data belong to a study of T cells after yellow fever vaccination. Notes on the study in general: Post-booster repertoires again held most primary-vaccination clones (about 95% CD4, roughly 88% CD8). CD4 and CD8 compartments shared a small share of clonotypes, likely from convergent recombination. Weaker overall was a secondary response that nonetheless peaked faster, on day 5 versus 15.

This CDR3 comprises 16 residues. Trimming removed 4 bases from V and 5 bases from J; junction bases left unmatched: 9. Germline CDR1 and CDR2: SGHTA and FQGNSA. By 5'RACE template switching, TCR cDNA was produced, with a universal primer site and UMIs added in the process. TCRdb fed the 5' RACE reads into MiXCR, producing one record per CDR3 protein. The sample carries around 310,000 distinct CDR3 sequences, roughly 3.5% recorded once. The sample in question was PBMCs, obtained on the day of the yellow fever booster vaccination. V gene TRBV7-2 combines with J gene TRBJ2-2, with 8 bases identical to TRBD2. This receptor was obtained from a man aged 18 to 35 who received the YFV17D yellow fever vaccine. CDR3 nucleotide sequence: TGTGCCAGCAGCTGGGGGTCGGGGGGGCCTACCGGGGAGCTGTTTTTT. Amino acid sequence: CASSWGSGGPTGELFF. The variable domain in full, with the rest retrieved from reference TRBV7-2 and TRBJ2-2, is GAGVSQSPSNKVTEKGKDVELRCDPISGHTALYWYRQSLGQGLEFLIYFQGNSAPDKSGLPSDRFSAERTGGSVSTLTIQRTQQEDSAVYLCASSWGSGGPTGELFFGEGSRLTVL.